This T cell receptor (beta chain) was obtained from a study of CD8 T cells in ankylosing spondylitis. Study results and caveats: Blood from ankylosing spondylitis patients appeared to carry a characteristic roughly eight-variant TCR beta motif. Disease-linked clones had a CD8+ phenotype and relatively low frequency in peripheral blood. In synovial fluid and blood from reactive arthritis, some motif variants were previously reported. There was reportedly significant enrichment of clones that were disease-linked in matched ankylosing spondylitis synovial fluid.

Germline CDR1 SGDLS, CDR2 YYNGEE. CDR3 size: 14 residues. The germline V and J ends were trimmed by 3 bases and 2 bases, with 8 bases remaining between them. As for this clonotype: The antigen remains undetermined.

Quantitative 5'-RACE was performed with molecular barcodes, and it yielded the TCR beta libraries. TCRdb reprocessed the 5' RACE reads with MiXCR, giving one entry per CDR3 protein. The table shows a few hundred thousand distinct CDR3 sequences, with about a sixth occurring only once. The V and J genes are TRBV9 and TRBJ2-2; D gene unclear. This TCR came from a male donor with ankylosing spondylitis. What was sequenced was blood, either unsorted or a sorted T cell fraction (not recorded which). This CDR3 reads CASSAGHNTGELFF. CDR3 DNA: TGTGCCAGCAGCGCCGGTCACAACACCGGGGAGCTGTTTTTT.